This TCR beta chain appears in the sequencing data of a study of T cell responses to AZD1222 COVID-19 vaccine. Notes on the study in general: Nearly half of the spike-specific TCRs reportedly recognize variant regions that carry no mutations. Spike-specific TCR breadth rose after two AZD1222 doses, and depth rose as well.

V lost 5 bases to trimming and J lost 2 bases; unmatched junction nucleotides: 4. The length of the CDR3 is 15 residues. Germline values: CDR1 SEHNR, CDR2 FQNEAQ (reference sequence). With regard to this clone: Its antigen is as yet unknown.

The table came from immunoSEQ multiplex PCR; TCRdb's copy has only in-frame clones and leaves some out. The table records more than 150,000 clones, over 80% of them present only once. V is TRBV7-9 and J is TRBJ2-5; 11 bases match TRBD2. This sequence was found in an adult in good health. The sequences come from peripheral blood, collected on day 0 of AZD1222 vaccination. The CDR3 region has the DNA TGTGCCAGCAGCAGCGGGACTAGCGGTCAAGAGACCCAGTACTTC. This sequence encodes CASSSGTSGQETQYF.